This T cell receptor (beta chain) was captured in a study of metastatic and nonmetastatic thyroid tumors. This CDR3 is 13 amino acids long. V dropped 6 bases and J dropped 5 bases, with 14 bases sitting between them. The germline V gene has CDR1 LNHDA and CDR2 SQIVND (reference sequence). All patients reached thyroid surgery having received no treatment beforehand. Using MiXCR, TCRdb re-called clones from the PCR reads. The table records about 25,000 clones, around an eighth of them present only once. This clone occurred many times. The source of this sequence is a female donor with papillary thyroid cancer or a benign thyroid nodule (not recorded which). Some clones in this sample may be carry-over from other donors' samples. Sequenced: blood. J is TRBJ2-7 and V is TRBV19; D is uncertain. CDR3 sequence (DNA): TGTGCCAGTAGACACCACGGTGACCACGAGCAGTACTTC. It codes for CASRHHGDHEQYF.